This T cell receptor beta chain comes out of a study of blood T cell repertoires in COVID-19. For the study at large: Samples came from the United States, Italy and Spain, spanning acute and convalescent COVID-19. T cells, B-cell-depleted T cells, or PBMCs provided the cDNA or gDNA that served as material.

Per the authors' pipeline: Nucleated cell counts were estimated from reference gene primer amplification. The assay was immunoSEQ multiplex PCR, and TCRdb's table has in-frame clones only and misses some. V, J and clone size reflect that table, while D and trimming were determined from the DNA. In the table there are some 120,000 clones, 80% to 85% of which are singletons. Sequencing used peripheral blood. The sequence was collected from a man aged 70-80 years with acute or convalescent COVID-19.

CDR3 residues: CASSEQGIYQPQHF. The CDR3 DNA sequence: TGTGCCAGCAGTGAACAGGGCATCTATCAGCCCCAGCATTTT. The chain is built from TRBV25-1 and TRBJ1-5; a possible D gene is TRBD1 (5 bases). V dropped 2 bases and J dropped 5 bases, with 10 bases sitting between them. Germline V gene lookup returns CDR1 MGHDK and CDR2 SYGVNS. The CDR3 sequence is 14 residues long.